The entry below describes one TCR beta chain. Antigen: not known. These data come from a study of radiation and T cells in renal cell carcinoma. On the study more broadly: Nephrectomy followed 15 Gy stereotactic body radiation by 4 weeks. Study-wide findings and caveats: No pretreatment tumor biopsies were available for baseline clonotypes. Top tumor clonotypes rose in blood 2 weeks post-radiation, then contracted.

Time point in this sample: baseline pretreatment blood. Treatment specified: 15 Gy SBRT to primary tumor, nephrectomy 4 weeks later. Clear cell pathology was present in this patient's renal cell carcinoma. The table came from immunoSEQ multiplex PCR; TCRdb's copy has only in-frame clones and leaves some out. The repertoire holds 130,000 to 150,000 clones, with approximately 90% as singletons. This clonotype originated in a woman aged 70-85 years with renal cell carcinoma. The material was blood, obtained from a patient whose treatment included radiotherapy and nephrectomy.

The DNA of the CDR3 is TGTGCCAGTTCCGGGACTAGCGGCTACGAGCAGTACTTC. Its translation is CASSGTSGYEQYF. This rearrangement joins TRBV19 to TRBJ2-7; 11 bases line up with TRBD2. Germline assignment: CDR1 LNHDA and CDR2 SQIVND (reference sequence). The CDR3 has 13 residues. V was clipped by 8 bases and J by 3 bases; unmatched bases: 3.